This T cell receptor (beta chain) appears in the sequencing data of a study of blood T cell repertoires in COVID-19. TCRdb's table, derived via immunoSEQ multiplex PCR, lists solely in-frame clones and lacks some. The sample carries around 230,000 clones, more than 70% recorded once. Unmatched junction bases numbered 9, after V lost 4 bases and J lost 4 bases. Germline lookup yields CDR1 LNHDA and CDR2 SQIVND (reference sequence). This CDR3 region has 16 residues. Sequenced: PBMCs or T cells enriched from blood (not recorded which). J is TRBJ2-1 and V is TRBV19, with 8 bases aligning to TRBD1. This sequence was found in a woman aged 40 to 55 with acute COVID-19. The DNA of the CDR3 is TGTGCCAGTAGTAGACCTGGGACAGGCGAATACAATGAGCAGTTCTTC. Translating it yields CASSRPGTGEYNEQFF.